Each of the 32 T cell receptor beta chains below was sequenced from the same sample in a study of blood T cell repertoires in COVID-19. Using immunoSEQ multiplex PCR, the repertoire was profiled, and TCRdb retains in-frame clones only, with some absent. Of around 130,000 clones in the sample, 82% are singletons; the top ten hold 9% to 14%. The material sequenced was peripheral blood. The receptors here all came from a human donor in a cohort sampled during active COVID-19.

This clone was recorded many times. The V gene is TRBV19, the J gene TRBJ1-5; no definite D call. Germline V gene sequence: CDR1 LNHDA, CDR2 SQIVND (reference sequence). The V end was cut by 6 bases, the J end by 7 bases, with 10 bases between. This CDR3 spans 12 amino acids. The CDR3 loop reads CASSDLEQPQHF. CDR3 coding DNA: TGTGCCAGTAGCGACTTGGAACAGCCCCAGCATTTT.

This clone was seen only once. The rearrangement uses TRBV25-1 and TRBJ1-2; no reliable D call. The CDR3 consists of 13 residues. V lost 5 bases, J lost 6 bases, and 13 bases lay in between. From germline, CDR1 is MGHDK and CDR2 SYGVNS. CDR3 sequence reads: CASSPGSRNGYTF. The CDR3 DNA reads TGTGCCAGCAGTCCCGGGAGTCGAAATGGCTACACCTTC.

The chain combines TRBV6-2 or TRBV6-3 with TRBJ2-7; TRBD2 matches 8 bases. The CDR3 runs 17 residues. CDR1 and CDR2 from the germline V gene are MNHEY and SVGEGT. With 8 bases clipped from V and 3 bases from J, the junction kept 18 bases outside the gene matches. The DNA for the CDR3 is TGTGCCAGCTGCCTAACGTCGCTGGGACTAGGTGACTACGAGCAGTACTTC. Translated: CASCLTSLGLGDYEQYF.

The chain carries TRBV6-5 and TRBJ2-7; the match to TRBD1 covers 9 bases. The CDR3 is made up of 14 amino acids. Trimming took 4 bases from V and 7 from J; bases not matched to a gene: 8. Per germline, CDR1 MNHEY and CDR2 SVGAGI. CDR3: CASSLRTGVREQYF. CDR3 sequence (DNA): TGTGCCAGCAGTTTACGGACAGGGGTGCGAGAGCAGTACTTC.

The chain employs TRBV4-2 and TRBJ2-1, with D perhaps TRBD2 (7 bases). V lost 1 base and J lost 6, with 10 bases in between. Germline lookup yields CDR1 LGHNA and CDR2 YNFKEQ. This CDR3 is 14 amino acids long. The CDR3 DNA reads TGTGCCAGCAGCCAAGCGGGGGGCGTCAATGAGCAGTTCTTC. It encodes CASSQAGGVNEQFF.

The V gene is TRBV7-8, the J gene TRBJ1-2, with a tentative D call TRBD1 (5 bases). V was cut by 4 bases and J by 8 bases, with 14 bases left in between. The CDR3 totals 13 residues. Germline-derived CDR1 and CDR2 are SGHVS and FQNEAQ. In DNA form, the CDR3 reads TGTGCCAGCAGCTCCAGTCCAGGGTTGGGCTACACCTTC. Its translation is CASSSSPGLGYTF. Full variable domain (rest looked up from reference TRBV7-8 and TRBJ1-2): GAGVSQSPRYKVAKRGQDVALRCDPISGHVSLFWYQQALGQGPEFLTYFQNEAQLDKSGLPSDRFFAERPEGSVSTLKIQRTQQEDSAVYLCASSSSPGLGYTFGSGTRLTVV.

This clone was seen a handful of times. The chain links TRBV3-1 (or the pseudogene TRBV3-2) to TRBJ2-2, with 9 bases matching TRBD2. Germline loops: CDR1 LGHDT, CDR2 YNNKEL (reference sequence). The CDR3 runs 16 residues. V gave up 5 bases and J gave up 4 bases; unmatched junction bases: 8. The CDR3, as DNA: TGTGCCAGCAGCAACCCCGGGACTAGCAGCACCGGGGAGCTGTTTTTT. As protein: CASSNPGTSSTGELFF.

This rearrangement joins TRBV3-1 (or the pseudogene TRBV3-2) to TRBJ2-1; TRBD2 aligns across 7 bases. The CDR3 covers 14 residues. The junction had 5 bases not matched to a gene; V was cut back by 2 bases and J by 7 bases. The germline CDR1 and CDR2 sequences are LGHDT and YNNKEL (reference sequence). The CDR3 nucleotides are TGTGCCAGCAGCCAAAATACCGGGAGGAATGAGCAGTTCTTC. Its translation: CASSQNTGRNEQFF.

The chain has TRBV19 and TRBJ2-1; 12 positions match TRBD1. The ends lost 6 bases at V and 8 bases at J; junction bases unmatched: 11. Germline values: CDR1 LNHDA, CDR2 SQIVND (reference sequence). CDR3 size: 16 residues. The CDR3 here is CASSQKGTGGLHEQFF. CDR3 sequence (DNA): TGTGCCAGTAGCCAAAAGGGGACAGGGGGCCTACATGAGCAGTTCTTC.

V usage is TRBV5-8 and J usage is TRBJ1-2, with 12 bases fitting TRBD1. J was trimmed by 8 bases and V by 3 bases; bases with no gene match: 11. Germline V gene lookup returns CDR1 SGHTS and CDR2 YDEGEE. This CDR3 has 16 residues. The CDR3 region has the DNA TGTGCCAGCAGCTCGGACCCGGGACAGGGGGCCCTCGGCTACACCTTC. This sequence encodes CASSSDPGQGALGYTF.

This clone was picked up a small number of times. This sequence joins TRBV19 and TRBJ1-2; 7 bases align to TRBD1. Germline loops: CDR1 LNHDA, CDR2 SQIVND (reference sequence). The CDR3 contains 13 residues. The V gene end was trimmed by 3 bases and the J gene end by 8 bases; junction bases not matched to a gene: 6. CDR3 DNA sequence: TGTGCCAGTAGTATGGAGGGGGCGCGGGGCTACACCTTC. This sequence encodes CASSMEGARGYTF.

The CDR3 region has the DNA TGTGCCAGCAGTCCATCCACCACTGGGACAGGGCTCTATAGCAATCAGCCCCAGCATTTT. As protein: CASSPSTTGTGLYSNQPQHF. The chain uses TRBV28 and TRBJ1-5; 9 positions match TRBD1. Germline loops: CDR1 MDHEN, CDR2 SYDVKM. Losses at the gene ends were 5 bases for V and 0 bases for J; bases not matched to a gene: 17. The CDR3 has 20 amino acids.

This chain uses TRBV6-6 with TRBJ2-5; 11 positions match TRBD2. Germline assignment: CDR1 MNHNY and CDR2 SVGAGI (reference sequence). The CDR3 loop spans 15 amino acids. V was pared by 5 bases and J by 2 bases, with 4 bases of the junction left unmatched. The CDR3 spells CASSLAGGIQETQYF. DNA of the CDR3: TGTGCCAGCAGTCTAGCGGGGGGAATACAAGAGACCCAGTACTTC.

The rearrangement joins TRBV6-5 to TRBJ1-2, with 10 bases aligning to TRBD1. The CDR3 consists of 15 residues. Trimming removed 9 bases from V and 2 bases from J; junction bases left unmatched: 9. CDR1 and CDR2 (germline): MNHEY, SVGAGI. In nucleotides, the CDR3 is TGTGCCAGTACAATGGGACAGGGGCGAAACTATGGCTACACCTTC. It is translated as CASTMGQGRNYGYTF.

CDR3 sequence (DNA): TGCGCCAGCAGCCCATCCGGGACAGTGAACACTGAAGCTTTCTTT. This encodes CASSPSGTVNTEAFF. The chain couples TRBV5-1 to TRBJ1-1; 7 nucleotides line up with TRBD1. This CDR3 is built from 15 residues. Germline CDR1 SGHRS, CDR2 YFSETQ. The V gene end was trimmed by 4 bases and the J gene end by 0 bases; junction bases not matched to a gene: 6.

In its sample, this clone was seen a few times. The sample contains more than one DNA sequence encoding this CDR3. This chain joins TRBV5-1 and TRBJ1-1; D possibly corresponds to TRBD1 (6 bases). Germline V gives CDR1 SGHRS, CDR2 YFSETQ. The CDR3 sequence is 13 residues long. Trimming stripped 2 bases from V and 1 base from J, with 6 bases between. CDR3: CASSLQGNTEAFF. The CDR3 bases are TGCGCCAGCAGCTTACAGGGGAACACTGAAGCTTTCTTT.

V gene TRBV4-2 combines with J gene TRBJ2-5; 12 bases match TRBD1. The CDR3 is 17 amino acids. V trimming: 4 bases; J trimming: 1 base; junction bases outside the gene matches: 7. Germline-derived CDR1 and CDR2 are LGHNA and YNFKEQ. CDR3 residues: CASSPGWGQGAQETQYF. In DNA, the CDR3 is TGTGCCAGCAGCCCGGGGTGGGGACAGGGGGCCCAAGAGACCCAGTACTTC.

This clone was counted a few times. The genes are TRBV4-1 and TRBJ2-1; possibly TRBD2 for D (6 bases). The germline V and J ends were trimmed by 4 bases and 9 bases, with 10 bases remaining between them. CDR1 and CDR2 (germline): MGHRA, YSYEKL. This CDR3 contains 12 residues. This CDR3 reads CASSPTSREQFF. The CDR3 DNA reads as TGCGCCAGCAGCCCGACTAGTCGTGAGCAGTTCTTC.

About this clone: Other DNA sequences from this sample encode an identical CDR3 as well. The J gene is TRBJ2-7, the V gene TRBV25-1, with TRBD1 matching over 7 bases. J was trimmed by 4 bases and V by 9 bases; bases with no gene match: 15. The CDR3 extends over 15 amino acids. Germline V CDR1 and CDR2: MGHDK, SYGVNS. The CDR3 loop reads CASSPSGGLLYEQYF. The CDR3 nucleotides read TGTGCCAGTAGTCCGTCAGGGGGTCTTCTATACGAGCAGTACTTC.

This clone was seen once. The V call is TRBV7-8, the J call TRBJ2-3; no firm D call. Germline values: CDR1 SGHVS, CDR2 FQNEAQ. Trimming took off 1 base at V and 2 bases at J, with 13 bases between the two ends. CDR3 size: 16 residues. The CDR3 region is CASSLDGSGLTDTQYF. In nucleotides, the CDR3 is TGTGCCAGCAGCTTAGACGGTTCCGGTCTCACAGATACGCAGTATTTT.

The chain recombines TRBV5-4 with TRBJ2-3; TRBD2 matches 8 bases. The germline V gene has CDR1 SGHNT and CDR2 YYREEE (reference sequence). The CDR3 is 15 amino acids. V gave up 0 bases and J gave up 11 bases; unmatched junction bases: 11. The CDR3 loop reads CASSLGGGPPGRQYF. In nucleotides, the CDR3 is TGTGCCAGCAGCTTGGGCGGGGGGCCCCCCGGGAGGCAGTATTTT.

This clone was counted once. This rearrangement joins TRBV28 to TRBJ2-3; D remains ambiguous. The CDR3 totals 14 residues. The V end was cut by 2 bases, the J end by 4 bases, with 10 bases between. Germline V CDR1 and CDR2: MDHEN, SYDVKM. In nucleotides, the CDR3 is TGTGCCAGCAGTTTAAGTCCGGAGCCAGATACGCAGTATTTT. Translation gives CASSLSPEPDTQYF.

V and J are TRBV6-2 or TRBV6-3 and TRBJ2-7, with 10 bases fitting TRBD1. The junction had 2 bases not matched to a gene; V was cut back by 0 bases and J by 0 bases. There are 16 residues in the CDR3. Per the germline V gene, CDR1 is MNHEY and CDR2 is SVGEGT. DNA of the CDR3: TGTGCCAGCAGTTACTCGGGACAGGGGCTCTCCTACGAGCAGTACTTC. Translation: CASSYSGQGLSYEQYF.

This clone was observed a handful of times. The chain is built from TRBV3-1 (or the pseudogene TRBV3-2) and TRBJ2-5; 7 bases are a match to TRBD2. CDR1 LGHDT and CDR2 YNNKEL come from the germline V gene (reference sequence). The CDR3 sequence is 14 residues long. Trimming took 3 bases from V and 5 from J; bases not matched to a gene: 6. The CDR3 sequence: CASSQDGLGETQYF. CDR3 in DNA: TGTGCCAGCAGCCAGGATGGACTAGGGGAGACCCAGTACTTC.

V gene TRBV2 combines with J gene TRBJ2-3; 11 bases line up with TRBD2. The J segment lost 3 bases and the V segment lost 4 bases, leaving 3 bases of the junction unmatched. The CDR3 has 15 residues. Germline lookup yields CDR1 SNHLY and CDR2 FYNNEI. The CDR3 region is CASSVSGGGTDTQYF. The CDR3 DNA follows: TGTGCCAGCAGTGTTAGCGGGGGGGGGACAGATACGCAGTATTTT. Combining the CDR3 with reference TRBV2 and TRBJ2-3 gives the whole variable domain EPEVTQTPSHQVTQMGQEVILRCVPISNHLYFYWYRQILGQKVEFLVSFYNNEISEKSEIFDDQFSVERPDGSNFTLKIRSTKLEDSAMYFCASSVSGGGTDTQYFGPGTRLTVL.

This clone was detected only a few times. The chain links TRBV2 to TRBJ1-5; 9 bases fit TRBD1. Looked up from germline, CDR1 is SNHLY and CDR2 is FYNNEI. With 6 bases clipped from V and 5 bases from J, the junction kept 2 bases outside the gene matches. CDR3 size: 13 residues. The CDR3 coding sequence is TGTGCCAGCAGGGGACAGGGTCATCAGCCCCAGCATTTT. This gives the protein CASRGQGHQPQHF.

This chain links TRBV19 with TRBJ2-3, with 9 bases identical to TRBD1. The V and J ends lost 0 bases and 2 bases, in that order; junction bases with no gene match: 9. The CDR3 covers 18 residues. CDR1 is LNHDA, CDR2 SQIVND, per germline (reference sequence). CDR3 nucleotides: TGTGCCAGTAGTATAGACTGGACCGGGACAGGGTTCACAGATACGCAGTATTTT. Its protein product is CASSIDWTGTGFTDTQYF.

The chain is built from TRBV6-6 and TRBJ1-4; 7 bases line up with TRBD1. This CDR3 spans 15 amino acids. CDR1 is MNHNY, CDR2 SVGAGI, per germline (reference sequence). V gave up 2 bases and J gave up 5 bases; unmatched junction bases: 5. The CDR3 region is CASSYKDRVNEKLFF. CDR3 coding DNA: TGTGCCAGCAGTTACAAAGACAGGGTCAATGAAAAACTGTTTTTT.

This rearrangement joins TRBV6-5 to TRBJ2-7; 11 bases line up with TRBD2. This CDR3 has 15 amino acids. V shed 5 bases, J shed 0 bases, and the junction held 3 bases outside the gene matches. Germline assignment: CDR1 MNHEY and CDR2 SVGAGI. CDR3 in DNA: TGTGCCAGCAGTCGACTAGCGGGGTCCTCCTACGAGCAGTACTTC. Its protein is CASSRLAGSSYEQYF.

The chain links TRBV5-1 to TRBJ2-7; TRBD2 agrees at 7 bases. Germline V gene data show CDR1 as SGHRS and CDR2 as YFSETQ. There are 14 residues in the CDR3. V was clipped by 1 base and J by 4 bases; unmatched bases: 5. CDR3: CASSLLRGGYEQYF. CDR3 DNA sequence: TGCGCCAGCAGCTTGCTACGGGGAGGGTACGAGCAGTACTTC.

The rearrangement links TRBV5-8 to TRBJ2-2, with no clear D. The V end was cut by 0 bases, the J end by 0 bases, with 9 bases between. CDR1 is SGHTS, CDR2 YDEGEE, per germline. The CDR3 is 16 residues long. The CDR3 is CASSLVFGTNTGELFF. The CDR3 DNA reads TGTGCCAGCAGCTTGGTATTCGGTACGAACACCGGGGAGCTGTTTTTT.

The J gene is TRBJ1-4, the V gene TRBV10-2, with TRBD1 identical over 9 bases. V lost 6 bases to trimming and J lost 7 bases; unmatched junction nucleotides: 9. CDR1 is WSHSY, CDR2 SAAADI, per germline. CDR3 length: 15 amino acids. The CDR3 nucleotides are TGCGCCAGCAGGGACGGACAGGGGCCTTTTGAAAAACTGTTTTTT. Translating it yields CASRDGQGPFEKLFF.